These 17 T cell receptor beta chains share one sample of origin, sequenced in a study of blood T cell repertoires in COVID-19. Sequenced by immunoSEQ multiplex PCR; TCRdb stores in-frame clones only, minus some. The sample carries roughly 290,000 clones, roughly 84% recorded once. Sample: peripheral blood. The receptors derive from a person between 70 and 80 years old with COVID-19, enrolled during active disease.

In the case of this clone: The sample holds other DNA sequences that translate to the same CDR3. The chain carries TRBV3-1 (or the pseudogene TRBV3-2) and TRBJ1-4; D is possibly TRBD1 (5 bases). Trimming removed 3 bases at V and 4 bases at J, with 9 bases between. The CDR3 is made up of 14 amino acids. CDR1 LGHDT and CDR2 YNNKEL come from the germline V gene (reference sequence). The CDR3 DNA reads as TGTGCCAGCAGCCAGCGGGGCCGTAATGAAAAACTGTTTTTT. It codes for CASSQRGRNEKLFF.

The V and J genes are TRBV18 and TRBJ2-3; TRBD2 agrees at 9 bases. This CDR3 has 16 amino acids. V lost 4 bases and J lost 2; bases outside the gene matches: 7. Germline CDR1 is KGHSH and CDR2 is LQKENI. CDR3 DNA sequence: TGTGCCAGCTCACGCATTAGCGGGAGTGCCACAGATACGCAGTATTTT. It specifies CASSRISGSATDTQYF.

The chain couples TRBV5-1 to TRBJ1-5, with 7 bases fitting TRBD1. CDR3 length: 16 residues. Germline trimming cut 3 bases from V and 0 bases from J; bases unmatched to any gene: 6. Germline assignment: CDR1 SGHRS and CDR2 YFSETQ. CDR3 nucleotide sequence: TGCGCCAGCAGCTCACAGGGGCTGGATAGCAATCAGCCCCAGCATTTT. Its protein is CASSSQGLDSNQPQHF.

The gene calls are TRBV3-1 (or the pseudogene TRBV3-2) and TRBJ2-1; 14 nucleotides agree with TRBD2. This CDR3 has 19 amino acids. Germline V gene sequence: CDR1 LGHDT, CDR2 YNNKEL (reference sequence). V shed 4 bases and J 2 bases; nucleotides not matched to a gene: 10. In DNA form, the CDR3 reads TGTGCCAGCAGCCTTCACGGACTAGCGGGGGGCGTAACCTACAATGAGCAGTTCTTC. It translates to CASSLHGLAGGVTYNEQFF.

This clone is a singleton in its sample. The V gene is TRBV14, the J gene TRBJ1-4, with a tentative D call TRBD1 (5 bases). V lost 0 bases and J lost 6, with 11 bases in between. CDR3 length: 15 residues. CDR1 is SGHDN, CDR2 FVKESK, per germline. The DNA for the CDR3 is TGTGCCAGCAGCCAAGATCGGGGGGTACATGAAAAACTGTTTTTT. It specifies CASSQDRGVHEKLFF. The variable domain in full, with the rest retrieved from reference TRBV14 and TRBJ1-4, is EAGVTQFPSHSVIEKGQTVTLRCDPISGHDNLYWYRRVMGKEIKFLLHFVKESKQDESGMPNNRFLAERTGGTYSTLKVQPAELEDSGVYFCASSQDRGVHEKLFFGSGTQLSVL.

The rearrangement joins TRBV24-1 to TRBJ2-3; 7 positions agree with TRBD2. The CDR3 is 15 amino acids. The germline CDR1 and CDR2 sequences are KGHDR and SFDVKD. V gave up 6 bases and J gave up 1 base; unmatched junction bases: 6. CDR3 residues: CATSLAGTGTDTQYF. For the CDR3, the DNA is TGTGCCACCAGTTTAGCGGGCACGGGCACAGATACGCAGTATTTT.

This clone occurred a few times. The chain joins TRBV7-2 to TRBJ2-1; tentatively, D is TRBD1 (5 bases). Germline CDR1 reads SGHTA; CDR2 reads FQGNSA. CDR3 length equals 14 residues. The germline V and J ends were trimmed by 5 bases and 3 bases, with 11 bases remaining between them. The CDR3 spells CASSQRGHYNEQFF. CDR3 coding DNA: TGTGCCAGCAGCCAGCGTGGACACTACAATGAGCAGTTCTTC.

This clone was found a few times. The chain couples TRBV11-2 to TRBJ1-4; possibly TRBD1 for D (6 bases). The V gene lost 3 bases and the J gene lost 6 bases, with 17 bases spanning the gap. Germline CDR1 SGHAT, CDR2 FQNNGV. The CDR3 has 16 residues. The CDR3 spells CASSFMPGGVHEKLFF. In nucleotides, the CDR3 is TGTGCCAGCAGCTTCATGCCGGGGGGCGTCCATGAAAAACTGTTTTTT. The variable domain in full, with the rest retrieved from reference TRBV11-2 and TRBJ1-4, is EAGVAQSPRYKIIEKRQSVAFWCNPISGHATLYWYQQILGQGPKLLIQFQNNGVVDDSQLPKDRFSAERLKGVDSTLKIQPAKLEDSAVYLCASSFMPGGVHEKLFFGSGTQLSVL.

The J gene is TRBJ1-2, the V gene TRBV7-2; D is undetermined. Trimming removed 1 base from V and 3 bases from J, with 12 bases in between. The germline V gene has CDR1 SGHTA and CDR2 FQGNSA. The length of the CDR3 is 15 residues. The CDR3: CASSLGGGADYGYTF. CDR3 in DNA: TGTGCCAGCAGCTTAGGAGGTGGCGCCGACTATGGCTACACCTTC. Full variable domain (remainder filled in from reference TRBV7-2 and TRBJ1-2): GAGVSQSPSNKVTEKGKDVELRCDPISGHTALYWYRQSLGQGLEFLIYFQGNSAPDKSGLPSDRFSAERTGGSVSTLTIQRTQQEDSAVYLCASSLGGGADYGYTFGSGTRLTVV.

CDR3 DNA sequence: TGCGCCAGCAGCTTGGGCGAGGGAATGAATTCACCCCTCCACTTT. Protein product: CASSLGEGMNSPLHF. The chain couples TRBV5-1 to TRBJ1-6; D unclear. V was trimmed by 0 bases and J by 7 bases, leaving 11 bases between them. In germline, CDR1 is SGHRS, CDR2 YFSETQ. This CDR3 contains 15 residues. The full variable domain, completed using reference TRBV5-1 and TRBJ1-6, is KAGVTQTPRYLIKTRGQQVTLSCSPISGHRSVSWYQQTPGQGLQFLFEYFSETQRNKGNFPGRFSGRQFSNSRSEMNVSTLELGDSALYLCASSLGEGMNSPLHFGNGTRLTVT.

The rearrangement joins TRBV6-4 to TRBJ1-6; TRBD1 might be the D (5 bases). V dropped 3 bases and J dropped 9 bases, with 12 bases sitting between them. Germline-derived CDR1 and CDR2 are MRHNA and SNTAGT. This CDR3 contains 14 residues. The CDR3 DNA sequence: TGTGCCAGCAGTGAGGCAGGGTTTGGTTCACCCCTCCACTTT. Translated, it gives CASSEAGFGSPLHF.

The chain combines TRBV19 with TRBJ1-1; the D gene is possibly TRBD1 (5 bases). V was trimmed by 5 bases and J by 5 bases, leaving 15 bases between them. The germline gives CDR1 LNHDA, CDR2 SQIVND (reference sequence). This CDR3 is built from 14 residues. The CDR3 DNA is TGTGCCAGTAGTGGCCAGGGAGGGCGGACTGAAGCTTTCTTT. It specifies CASSGQGGRTEAFF.

The chain is built from TRBV30 and TRBJ1-3; tentative D call: TRBD1 (6 bases). V lost 3 bases and J lost 4, with 16 bases in between. The CDR3 sequence is 15 residues long. Germline values: CDR1 GTSNPN, CDR2 SVGIG (reference sequence). CDR3 sequence (DNA): TGTGCCTGGAGCCCTATGGGACACTTCGGAAACACCATATATTTT. It is translated as CAWSPMGHFGNTIYF.

This clone was observed once. The chain recombines TRBV10-3 with TRBJ1-2; D ambiguous. CDR1 ENHRY and CDR2 SYGVKD come from the germline V gene. There are 13 residues in the CDR3. Trimming shortened V by 9 bases and J by 2 bases, and 13 bases separated the two germline ends. The CDR3 spells CAMARIGNYGYTF. Written as DNA, the CDR3 is TGTGCCATGGCGCGGATTGGAAACTATGGCTACACCTTC.

The J gene is TRBJ1-3, the V gene TRBV6-5; D remains ambiguous. V was trimmed by 4 bases and J by 4 bases, leaving 11 bases between them. CDR3 length: 14 residues. Germline CDR1 reads MNHEY; CDR2 reads SVGAGI. For the CDR3, the DNA is TGTGCCAGCAGTTCCACCAGGAAGGGAAACACCATATATTTT. This sequence encodes CASSSTRKGNTIYF.

The chain combines TRBV29-1 with TRBJ2-3; TRBD2 matches 8 bases. The CDR3 contains 13 residues. Germline CDR1 SQVTM, CDR2 ANQGSEA. The trim removed 7 bases at V and 3 bases at J, leaving 6 bases unmatched. CDR3 sequence (DNA): TGCAGCGCACGGGAGGGGTGGACAGATACGCAGTATTTT. Encoded protein: CSAREGWTDTQYF.

This rearrangement joins TRBV19 to TRBJ1-5, with a tentative D call TRBD1 (6 bases). In germline, CDR1 is LNHDA, CDR2 SQIVND (reference sequence). Trimming took off 2 bases at V and 5 bases at J, with 10 bases between the two ends. This CDR3 has 14 amino acids. The CDR3 DNA follows: TGTGCCAGTAGTATATTAGGGGGGGATCAGCCCCAGCATTTT. It yields the protein CASSILGGDQPQHF.